These 13 T cell receptor beta chains came from one sample sequenced in a study of cytomegalovirus exposure and HLA in healthy donors. The PCR used 60 Vbeta and 13 Jbeta primers. Data came from immunoSEQ multiplex PCR; TCRdb stores just in-frame clones and leaves some out. The data contain under 150,000 clones, roughly 75% of them singletons. Material for sequencing was PBMCs. All receptors come from a man aged 35 to 55 in good health and CMV-seropositive.

The chain combines TRBV29-1 with TRBJ1-1, with D possibly TRBD1 on 6 matching bases. This CDR3 spans 11 amino acids. V gave up 0 bases and J gave up 11 bases, with 10 bases separating them. Looked up from germline, CDR1 is SQVTM and CDR2 is ANQGSEA. The CDR3 DNA follows: TGCAGCGTTGAAGACCTGGGGGCGGCTTTCTTT. Translation: CSVEDLGAAFF.

V and J are TRBV27 and TRBJ1-4; D ambiguous. This CDR3 contains 16 residues. Germline V lookup: CDR1 MNHEY, CDR2 SMNVEV (reference sequence). V was cut by 5 bases and J by 7 bases, with 20 bases left in between. The CDR3 protein is CASSPTGRRGGEKLFF. In DNA, the CDR3 is TGTGCCAGCAGTCCCACCGGGCGACGGGGTGGTGAAAAACTGTTTTTT.

On this clone: The junction differs from germline at one of its ends, possibly a read error. V gene TRBV27 combines with J gene TRBJ1-2; D uncertain. The germline gives CDR1 MNHEY, CDR2 SMNVEV (reference sequence). CDR3 length: 13 amino acids. CDR3 in amino acids: CASTHKAGWGLVF. The CDR3 DNA sequence: TGTGCCAGCACCCACAAGGCGGGATGGGGATTGGTTTTC.

This chain uses TRBV15 with TRBJ1-5; tentatively, D is TRBD1 (6 bases). Germline V CDR1 and CDR2: LNHNV, YYDKDF (reference sequence). The CDR3 loop spans 12 amino acids. Trimming took 6 bases from V and 6 from J, leaving 9 bases between them. The CDR3 nucleotides are TGTGCCACCAGGCAGGGGAGTCAGCCCCAGCATTTT. Translating it yields CATRQGSQPQHF.

V is TRBV29-1 and J is TRBJ2-5; 7 bases map to TRBD2. With V trimmed by 2 bases and J by 2 bases, 5 bases remained unmatched. CDR3 length: 14 residues. Germline V lookup: CDR1 SQVTM, CDR2 ANQGSEA. The CDR3 DNA reads TGCAGCGTTGAAAAAGTGCGGGGGCAAGAGACCCAGTACTTC. Translating it yields CSVEKVRGQETQYF. Combining the CDR3 with reference TRBV29-1 and TRBJ2-5 gives the whole variable domain SAVISQKPSRDICQRGTSLTIQCQVDSQVTMMFWYRQQPGQSLTLIATANQGSEATYESGFVIDKFPISRPNLTFSTLTVSNMSPEDSSIYLCSVEKVRGQETQYFGPGTRLLVL.

V usage is TRBV6-5 and J usage is TRBJ2-5; 9 nucleotides agree with TRBD1. The V gene's germline CDR1 is MNHEY and CDR2 SVGAGI. The CDR3 is 16 amino acids. The V segment lost 1 base and the J segment 1 base; nucleotides outside the gene matches: 4. CDR3 nucleotide sequence: TGTGCCAGCAGTTACTTCCGGACAGGGGCCCAAGAGACCCAGTACTTC. Encoded protein: CASSYFRTGAQETQYF.

This clone showed up just a few times. The V call is TRBV5-8, the J call TRBJ2-5; 7 bases match TRBD1. The germline V gene encodes CDR1 SGHTS and CDR2 YDEGEE. Trimming took 3 bases from V and 5 from J; bases not matched to a gene: 13. The length of the CDR3 is 16 residues. The CDR3 reads CASSSWTGSTGETQYF. The CDR3 DNA is TGTGCCAGCAGCTCTTGGACAGGCTCCACGGGGGAGACCCAGTACTTC.

V is TRBV4-1 and J is TRBJ1-2, with a weak D call TRBD1 (5 bases). The ends were cut back, 3 bases at V and 4 bases at J, with 12 bases in the middle. This CDR3 region has 14 residues. Germline CDR1 is MGHRA and CDR2 is YSYEKL. CDR3 sequence reads: CASSHGGDVYGYTF. The CDR3 DNA reads as TGCGCCAGCAGCCACGGGGGGGACGTCTATGGCTACACCTTC.

The chain has TRBV7-2 and TRBJ1-3, with TRBD1 matching over 8 bases. The V gene end was trimmed by 6 bases and the J gene end by 2 bases; junction bases not matched to a gene: 15. Germline CDR1 reads SGHTA; CDR2 reads FQGNSA. The CDR3 extends over 18 amino acids. The CDR3 coding sequence is TGTGCCAGCAGGTTTGCCCGGGACAGGAGAGGAGCTGGAAACACCATATATTTT. This gives the protein CASRFARDRRGAGNTIYF.

V usage is TRBV2 and J usage is TRBJ1-2; 7 nucleotides match TRBD1. The V gene's germline CDR1 is SNHLY and CDR2 FYNNEI. The V segment lost 6 bases and the J segment 2 bases; nucleotides outside the gene matches: 3. This CDR3 spans 13 amino acids. The CDR3 spells CASRTGMNYGYTF. CDR3 sequence (DNA): TGTGCCAGCAGGACAGGGATGAACTATGGCTACACCTTC.

The rearrangement links TRBV29-1 to TRBJ2-3; TRBD2 matches 11 bases. Germline assignment: CDR1 SQVTM and CDR2 ANQGSEA. The V and J ends lost 6 bases and 4 bases, in that order; junction bases with no gene match: 6. The CDR3 runs 14 residues. The DNA for the CDR3 is TGCAGCGTCTCCTTTAGCGGGGGGGCAGATACGCAGTATTTT. Protein: CSVSFSGGADTQYF.

The rearrangement uses TRBV28 and TRBJ1-2, with 9 positions matching TRBD1. Germline CDR1 MDHEN, CDR2 SYDVKM. J was trimmed by 3 bases and V by 8 bases; bases with no gene match: 4. CDR3 length: 13 residues. This CDR3 is CASARQGDYGYTF. The CDR3 DNA reads TGTGCCAGCGCGAGACAGGGGGACTATGGCTACACCTTC.

The CDR3 loop reads CASSVESREKLFF. The CDR3 coding sequence is TGTGCCAGCAGTGTGGAGAGTCGAGAAAAACTGTTTTTT. The gene calls are TRBV25-1 and TRBJ1-4; no clear D. The CDR3 runs to 13 residues. The V gene's germline CDR1 is MGHDK and CDR2 SYGVNS. Trimming left V 4 bases short and J 8 bases short, with 11 bases between. Drawing the rest from reference TRBV25-1 and TRBJ1-4, the complete variable domain is EADIYQTPRYLVIGTGKKITLECSQTMGHDKMYWYQQDPGMELHLIHYSYGVNSTEKGDLSSESTVSRIRTEHFPLTLESARPSHTSQYLCASSVESREKLFFGSGTQLSVL.